This T cell receptor beta chain was sequenced during a study of T cell repertoires in cytomegalovirus infection. Study in general: CMV epitopes that were recently identified and HLA-C-restricted were used alongside well-studied HLA-B-restricted ones. From public TCR beta signatures came an indication of both CMV infection and matching HLA type. General observations from the study: Clonotypes of TCR beta that were HLA-C-restricted and CMV-specific dominated the ex vivo response. Identification of carriers of CMV plus the relevant HLA was performed using cumulative public TCR beta family frequency.

Via MiXCR, TCRdb re-called the reads, giving one row per CDR3 protein. Found here are some 480,000 distinct CDR3 sequences, around 35% of them singletons; the top ten hold roughly 15%. Germline V lookup: CDR1 SGHVS, CDR2 FNYEAQ. V was clipped by 5 bases and J by 6 bases, with 17 bases between them. The CDR3 spans 15 residues. This clonotype has ten or more counts. Antigen: not known. This TCR was recovered from a human donor in good health (CMV status not recorded). Some clones in this sample may be carry-over from other donors' samples. The rearrangement uses TRBV7-6 and TRBJ2-1; D tentatively reads TRBD1 or TRBD2 (6 bases each). The sample was cultured PBMCs, taken from culture after CMV antigen stimulation. CDR3: CASSPDQGRRNEQFF. The CDR3 DNA sequence: TGTGCCAGCAGCCCTGACCAGGGGAGGCGCAATGAGCAGTTCTTC.